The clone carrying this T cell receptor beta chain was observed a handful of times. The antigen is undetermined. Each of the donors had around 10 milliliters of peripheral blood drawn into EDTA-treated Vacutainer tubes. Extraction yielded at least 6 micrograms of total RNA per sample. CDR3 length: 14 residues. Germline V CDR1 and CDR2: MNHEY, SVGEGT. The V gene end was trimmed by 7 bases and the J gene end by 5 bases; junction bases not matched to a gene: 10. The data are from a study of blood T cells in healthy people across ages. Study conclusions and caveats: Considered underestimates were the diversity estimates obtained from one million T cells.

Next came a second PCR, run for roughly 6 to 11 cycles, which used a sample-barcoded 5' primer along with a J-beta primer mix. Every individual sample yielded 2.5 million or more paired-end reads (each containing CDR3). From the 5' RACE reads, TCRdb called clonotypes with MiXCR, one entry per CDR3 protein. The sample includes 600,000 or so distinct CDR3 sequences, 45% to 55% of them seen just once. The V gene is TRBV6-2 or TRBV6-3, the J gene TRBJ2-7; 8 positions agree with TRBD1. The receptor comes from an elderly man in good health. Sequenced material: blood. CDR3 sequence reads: CASTKGTGENEQYF. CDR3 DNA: TGTGCCAGCACCAAAGGGACAGGAGAAAACGAGCAGTACTTC.